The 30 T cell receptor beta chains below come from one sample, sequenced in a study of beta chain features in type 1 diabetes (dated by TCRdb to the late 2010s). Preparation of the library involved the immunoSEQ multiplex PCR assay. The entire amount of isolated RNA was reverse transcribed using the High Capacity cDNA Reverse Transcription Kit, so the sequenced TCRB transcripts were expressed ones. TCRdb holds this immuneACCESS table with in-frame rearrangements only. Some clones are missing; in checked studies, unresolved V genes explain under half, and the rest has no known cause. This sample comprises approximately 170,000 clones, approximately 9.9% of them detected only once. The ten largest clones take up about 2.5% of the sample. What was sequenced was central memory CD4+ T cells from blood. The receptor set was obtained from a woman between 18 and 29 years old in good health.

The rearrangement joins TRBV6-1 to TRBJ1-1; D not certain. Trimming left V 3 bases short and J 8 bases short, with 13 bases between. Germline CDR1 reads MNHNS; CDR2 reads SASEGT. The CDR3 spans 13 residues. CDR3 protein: CASSEIDGGEAFF. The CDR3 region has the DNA TGTGCCAGCAGTGAGATCGACGGAGGGGAAGCTTTCTTT.

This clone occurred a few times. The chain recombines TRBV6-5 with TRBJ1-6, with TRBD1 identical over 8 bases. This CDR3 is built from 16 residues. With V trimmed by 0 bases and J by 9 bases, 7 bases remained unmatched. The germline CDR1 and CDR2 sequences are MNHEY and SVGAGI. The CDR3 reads CASSYSGQGAGSPLHF. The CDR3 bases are TGTGCCAGCAGTTACTCAGGGCAGGGGGCGGGTTCACCCCTCCACTTT.

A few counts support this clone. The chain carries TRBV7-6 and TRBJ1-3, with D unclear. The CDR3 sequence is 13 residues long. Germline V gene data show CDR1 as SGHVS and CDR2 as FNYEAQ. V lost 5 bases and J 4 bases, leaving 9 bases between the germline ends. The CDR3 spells CASSTGKGNTIYF. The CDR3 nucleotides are TGTGCCAGCAGCACGGGGAAAGGAAACACCATATATTTT.

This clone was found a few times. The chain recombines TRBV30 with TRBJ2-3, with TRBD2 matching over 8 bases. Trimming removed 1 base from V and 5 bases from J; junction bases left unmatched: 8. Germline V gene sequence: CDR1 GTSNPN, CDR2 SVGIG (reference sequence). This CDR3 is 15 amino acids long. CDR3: CAWSGVSGEGDTQYF. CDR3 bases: TGTGCCTGGAGTGGGGTTAGCGGGGAGGGAGATACGCAGTATTTT.

CDR3 sequence: CASSYALVSSGYEQYF. The CDR3 bases are TGTGCCAGCAGTTACGCCCTAGTTTCGAGCGGCTACGAGCAGTACTTC. The chain combines TRBV6-6 with TRBJ2-7; D is perhaps TRBD2 (5 bases). Germline CDR1 is MNHNY and CDR2 is SVGAGI (reference sequence). The V and J ends lost 2 bases and 3 bases respectively, with 17 bases between them. The CDR3 consists of 16 residues.

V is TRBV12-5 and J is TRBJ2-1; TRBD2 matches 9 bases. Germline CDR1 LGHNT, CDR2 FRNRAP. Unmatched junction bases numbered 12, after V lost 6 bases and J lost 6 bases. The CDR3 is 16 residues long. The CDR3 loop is CASGPKWLAGSNEQFF. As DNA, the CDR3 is TGTGCTAGTGGGCCGAAGTGGCTAGCGGGATCCAATGAGCAGTTCTTC. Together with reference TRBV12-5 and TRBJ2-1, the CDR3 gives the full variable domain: DARVTQTPRHKVTEMGQEVTMRCQPILGHNTVFWYRQTMMQGLELLAYFRNRAPLDDSGMPKDRFSAEMPDATLATLKIQPSEPRDSAVYFCASGPKWLAGSNEQFFGPGTRLTVL.

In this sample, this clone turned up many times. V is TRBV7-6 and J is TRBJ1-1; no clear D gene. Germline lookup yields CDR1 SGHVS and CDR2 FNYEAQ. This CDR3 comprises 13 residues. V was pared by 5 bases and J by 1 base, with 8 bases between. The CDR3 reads CASSPSGNTEAFF. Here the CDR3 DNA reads TGTGCCAGCAGCCCTTCAGGGAACACTGAAGCTTTCTTT.

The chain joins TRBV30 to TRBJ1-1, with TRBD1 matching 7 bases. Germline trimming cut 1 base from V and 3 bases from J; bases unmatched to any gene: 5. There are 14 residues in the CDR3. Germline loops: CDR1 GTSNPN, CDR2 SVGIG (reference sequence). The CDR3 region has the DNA TGTGCCTGGAGTGCCACGACAGGGTACACTGAAGCTTTCTTT. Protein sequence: CAWSATTGYTEAFF.

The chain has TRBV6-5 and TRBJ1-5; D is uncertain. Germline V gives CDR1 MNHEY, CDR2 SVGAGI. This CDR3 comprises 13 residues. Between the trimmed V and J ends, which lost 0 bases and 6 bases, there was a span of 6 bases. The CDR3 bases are TGTGCCAGCAGTTACTCGGAGGGTCAGCCCCAGCATTTT. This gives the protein CASSYSEGQPQHF.

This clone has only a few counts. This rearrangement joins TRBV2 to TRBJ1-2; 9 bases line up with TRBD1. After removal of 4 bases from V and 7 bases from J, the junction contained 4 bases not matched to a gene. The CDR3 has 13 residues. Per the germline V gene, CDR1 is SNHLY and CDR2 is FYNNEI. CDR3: CASSGDRAPGYTF. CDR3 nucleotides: TGTGCCAGCAGTGGGGACAGGGCCCCTGGCTACACCTTC.

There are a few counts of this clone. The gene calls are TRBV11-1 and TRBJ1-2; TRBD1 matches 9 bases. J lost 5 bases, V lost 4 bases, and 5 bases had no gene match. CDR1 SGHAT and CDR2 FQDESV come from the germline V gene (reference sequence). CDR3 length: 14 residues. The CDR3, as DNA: TGTGCCAGCAGCTCCGGGACAGGGAATTATGGCTACACCTTC. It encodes CASSSGTGNYGYTF. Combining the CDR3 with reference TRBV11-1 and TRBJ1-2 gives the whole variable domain EAEVAQSPRYKITEKSQAVAFWCDPISGHATLYWYRQILGQGPELLVQFQDESVVDDSQLPKDRFSAERLKGVDSTLKIQPAELGDSAMYLCASSSGTGNYGYTFGSGTRLTVV.

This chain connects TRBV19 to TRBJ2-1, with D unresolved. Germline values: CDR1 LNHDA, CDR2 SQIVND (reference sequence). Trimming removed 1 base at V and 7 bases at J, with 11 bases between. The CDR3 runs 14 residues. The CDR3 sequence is CASSIGQAENEQFF. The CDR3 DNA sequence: TGTGCCAGTAGTATAGGTCAGGCAGAGAATGAGCAGTTCTTC.

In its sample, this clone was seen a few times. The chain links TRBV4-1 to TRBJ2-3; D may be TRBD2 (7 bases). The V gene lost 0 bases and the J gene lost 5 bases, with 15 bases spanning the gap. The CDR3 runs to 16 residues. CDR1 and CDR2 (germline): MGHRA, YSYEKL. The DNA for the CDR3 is TGCGCCAGCAGCCAAGATTTGTGGCGGGGGCTAGATACGCAGTATTTT. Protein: CASSQDLWRGLDTQYF.

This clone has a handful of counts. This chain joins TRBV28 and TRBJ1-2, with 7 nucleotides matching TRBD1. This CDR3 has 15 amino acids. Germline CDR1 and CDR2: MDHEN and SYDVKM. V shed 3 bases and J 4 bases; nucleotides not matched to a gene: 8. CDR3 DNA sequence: TGTGCCAGCAGTTTTACAGGGGCTAGAGGCTATGGCTACACCTTC. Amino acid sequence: CASSFTGARGYGYTF.

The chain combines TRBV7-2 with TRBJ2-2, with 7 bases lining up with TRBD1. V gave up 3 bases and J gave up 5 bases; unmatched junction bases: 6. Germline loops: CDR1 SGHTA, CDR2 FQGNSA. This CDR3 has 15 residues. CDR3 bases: TGTGCCAGCAGCTTTTTAGGGGGCGGAACCGGGGAGCTGTTTTTT. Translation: CASSFLGGGTGELFF.

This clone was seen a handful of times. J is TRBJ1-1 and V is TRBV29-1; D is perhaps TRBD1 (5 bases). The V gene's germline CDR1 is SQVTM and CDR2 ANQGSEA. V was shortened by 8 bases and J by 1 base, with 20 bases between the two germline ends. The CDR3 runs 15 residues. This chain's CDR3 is CSPQGGTPGNTEAFF. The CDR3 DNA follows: TGCAGCCCACAAGGCGGGACCCCTGGGAACACTGAAGCTTTCTTT.

This chain's CDR3 is CASSLGLATTGELFF. In DNA, the CDR3 is TGTGCCAGCAGCTTGGGTCTAGCGACCACCGGGGAGCTGTTTTTT. V usage is TRBV5-4 and J usage is TRBJ2-2, with D tentatively TRBD2 (6 bases). V was pared by 0 bases and J by 4 bases, with 10 bases between. This CDR3 region has 15 residues. Germline V gives CDR1 SGHNT, CDR2 YYREEE (reference sequence).

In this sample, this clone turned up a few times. The chain's CDR3 is CASSLGQGVTEAFF. CDR3 in DNA: TGCGCCAGCAGCTTAGGACAGGGTGTCACTGAAGCTTTCTTT. V is TRBV5-1 and J is TRBJ1-1; 8 nucleotides align to TRBD1. The CDR3 consists of 14 residues. CDR1 and CDR2 (germline): SGHRS, YFSETQ. Unmatched junction bases numbered 4, after V lost 2 bases and J lost 4 bases. Variable domain in full (rest from reference TRBV5-1 and TRBJ1-1): KAGVTQTPRYLIKTRGQQVTLSCSPISGHRSVSWYQQTPGQGLQFLFEYFSETQRNKGNFPGRFSGRQFSNSRSEMNVSTLELGDSALYLCASSLGQGVTEAFFGQGTRLTVV.

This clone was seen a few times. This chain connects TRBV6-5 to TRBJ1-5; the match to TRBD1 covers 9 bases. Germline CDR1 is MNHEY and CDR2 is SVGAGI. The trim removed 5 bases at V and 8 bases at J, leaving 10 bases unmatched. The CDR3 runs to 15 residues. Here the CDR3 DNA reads TGTGCCAGCAGTCCTATTAGGACAGGGGTAAAGCCCCAGCATTTT. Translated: CASSPIRTGVKPQHF.

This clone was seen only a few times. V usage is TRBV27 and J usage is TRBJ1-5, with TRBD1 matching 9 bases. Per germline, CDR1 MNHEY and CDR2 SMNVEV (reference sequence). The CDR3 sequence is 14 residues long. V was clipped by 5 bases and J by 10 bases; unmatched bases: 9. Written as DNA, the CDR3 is TGTGCCAGCAGTCGCGCGGGACAGGGAAGTCCCCAGCATTTT. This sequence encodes CASSRAGQGSPQHF.

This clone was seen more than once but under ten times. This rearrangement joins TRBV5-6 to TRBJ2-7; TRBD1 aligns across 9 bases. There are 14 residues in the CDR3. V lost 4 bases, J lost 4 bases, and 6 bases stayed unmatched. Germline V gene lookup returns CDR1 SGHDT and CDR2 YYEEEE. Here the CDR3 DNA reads TGTGCCAGCAGCAGGGGACAGGGACCTTACGAGCAGTACTTC. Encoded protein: CASSRGQGPYEQYF.

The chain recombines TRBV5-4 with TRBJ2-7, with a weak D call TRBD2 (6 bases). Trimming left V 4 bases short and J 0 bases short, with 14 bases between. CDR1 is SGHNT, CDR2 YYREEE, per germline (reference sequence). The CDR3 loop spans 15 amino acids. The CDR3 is CASSPRRGRSYEQYF. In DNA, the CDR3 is TGTGCCAGCAGCCCCCGGCGGGGCCGCTCCTACGAGCAGTACTTC.

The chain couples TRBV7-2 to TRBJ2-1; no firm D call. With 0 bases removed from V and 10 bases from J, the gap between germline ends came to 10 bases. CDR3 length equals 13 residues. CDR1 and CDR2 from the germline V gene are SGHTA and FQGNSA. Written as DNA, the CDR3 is TGTGCCAGCAGCTTAGCCCTTTCTGAGGAGCAGTTCTTC. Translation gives CASSLALSEEQFF.

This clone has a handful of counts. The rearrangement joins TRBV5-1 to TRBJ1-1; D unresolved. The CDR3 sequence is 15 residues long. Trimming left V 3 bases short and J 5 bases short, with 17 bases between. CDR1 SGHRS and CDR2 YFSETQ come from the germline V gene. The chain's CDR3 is CASSSQGRRETEAFF. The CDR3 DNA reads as TGCGCCAGCAGCTCACAAGGACGGAGGGAGACTGAAGCTTTCTTT.

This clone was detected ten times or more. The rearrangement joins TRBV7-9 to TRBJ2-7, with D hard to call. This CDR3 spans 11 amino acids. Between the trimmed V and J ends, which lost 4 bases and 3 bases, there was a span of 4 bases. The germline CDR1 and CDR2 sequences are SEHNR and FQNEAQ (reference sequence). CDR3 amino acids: CASSSNYEQYF. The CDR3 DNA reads TGTGCCAGCAGCTCCAACTACGAGCAGTACTTC. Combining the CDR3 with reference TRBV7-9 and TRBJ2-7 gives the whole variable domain DTGVSQNPRHKITKRGQNVTFRCDPISEHNRLYWYRQTLGQGPEFLTYFQNEAQLEKSRLLSDRFSAERPKGSFSTLEIQRTEQGDSAMYLCASSSNYEQYFGPGTRLTVT.

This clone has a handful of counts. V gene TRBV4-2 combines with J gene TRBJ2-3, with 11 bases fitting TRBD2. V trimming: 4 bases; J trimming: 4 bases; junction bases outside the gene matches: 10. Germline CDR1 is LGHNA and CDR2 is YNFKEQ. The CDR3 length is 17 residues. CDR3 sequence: CASSLGNSGGAPDTQYF. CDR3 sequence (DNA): TGTGCCAGCAGCCTCGGGAATAGCGGGGGGGCACCAGATACGCAGTATTTT.

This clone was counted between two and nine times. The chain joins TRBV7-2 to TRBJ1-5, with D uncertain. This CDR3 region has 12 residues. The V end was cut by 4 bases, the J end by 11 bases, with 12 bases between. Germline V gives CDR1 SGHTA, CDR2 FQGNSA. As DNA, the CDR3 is TGTGCCAGCAGCTCACCGTCCCGGTCCCAGCATTTT. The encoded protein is CASSSPSRSQHF.

The CDR3 DNA is TGTGCCAGCAGCTTCGAAACGGTTGAAAACGTCCTGACTTTC. Encoded protein: CASSFETVENVLTF. This chain joins TRBV7-3 and TRBJ2-6, with D unresolved. Trimming pared 3 bases from V and 10 bases from J, leaving 13 bases between. The CDR3 covers 14 residues. The V gene's germline CDR1 is SGHTA and CDR2 FQGTGA. The whole variable domain, filled in from reference TRBV7-3 and TRBJ2-6, reads GAGVSQTPSNKVTEKGKYVELRCDPISGHTALYWYRQSLGQGPEFLIYFQGTGAADDSGLPNDRFFAVRPEGSVSTLKIQRTERGDSAVYLCASSFETVENVLTFGAGSRLTVL.

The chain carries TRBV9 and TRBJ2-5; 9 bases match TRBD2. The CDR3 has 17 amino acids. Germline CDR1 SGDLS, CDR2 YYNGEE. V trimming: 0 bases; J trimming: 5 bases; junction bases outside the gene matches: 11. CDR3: CASSVDPSGILGETQYF. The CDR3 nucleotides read TGTGCCAGCAGCGTAGATCCTAGCGGGATATTGGGGGAGACCCAGTACTTC.

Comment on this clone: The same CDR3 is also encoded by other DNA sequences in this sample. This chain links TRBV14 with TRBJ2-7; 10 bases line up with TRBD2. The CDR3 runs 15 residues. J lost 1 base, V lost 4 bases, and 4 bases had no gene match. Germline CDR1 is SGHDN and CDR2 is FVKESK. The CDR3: CASSRTSGISYEQYF. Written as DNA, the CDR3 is TGTGCCAGCAGCCGAACTAGCGGGATTTCCTACGAGCAGTACTTC.